This TCR beta chain comes out of a study of blood T cells in healthy people across ages. Study outcomes and limitations: More naive CD4+ cells and higher diversity were found in long-lived than in aged donors.

In germline, CDR1 is SSHAT, CDR2 FNYEAQ (reference sequence). This CDR3 is 17 amino acids long. Combining a sample-barcoded 5' primer with a J-beta primer mix, a second PCR ran for roughly 7 to 12 cycles. Per sample, CDR3-containing paired-end reads numbered at least 2.5 million. From the 5' RACE reads, TCRdb called clonotypes with MiXCR, one entry per CDR3 protein. The data show around 1,500,000 distinct CDR3 sequences, with 42% seen just once and under 8% held by the top ten. About this clonotype: What it binds is not known. The junction departs from the called germline gene at one end, perhaps through a read error.

This clonotype was obtained from a woman in her late teens or twenties in good health. V and J are TRBV7-7 and TRBJ1-2; D is perhaps TRBD1 (5 bases). The sample taken for sequencing was blood. Here the CDR3 reads CASSLVTARALNYGYTF. CDR3 bases: TGTGCTAGCAGCTTAGTCACAGCCAGGGCCCTTAACTATGGCTACACCTTC. The full variable domain, rest sourced from reference TRBV7-7 and TRBJ1-2, is GAGVSQSPRYKVTKRGQDVTLRCDPISSHATLYWYQQALGQGPEFLTYFNYEAQPDKSGLPSDRFSAERPEGSISTLTIQRTEQRDSAMYRCASSLVTARALNYGYTFGSGTRLTVV.